Listed below are T cell receptor beta chains from one sample, sequenced in a study of T cell changes during pregnancy in multiple sclerosis. Sequenced by immunoSEQ multiplex PCR; TCRdb stores in-frame clones only, minus some. The sample includes fewer than 35,000 clones, 90% of them seen just once. The material sequenced was CD4+ T cells from peripheral blood mononuclear cells, taken in the second trimester of pregnancy. The receptor source for this set is a female donor in good health, enrolled as a control in a pregnancy study. The CDR3 runs from the conserved cysteine through the conserved F or W. The D gene is left open where the match is weak. Not every row has a clone size; where given, it reads once, few, many or a size class.

CDR3aa: CASSLASGGSYNEQFF
CDR3nt: TGCGCCAGCAGCTTGGCCTCAGGGGGCTCCTACAATGAGCAGTTCTTC
v_gene: TRBV5-1
j_gene: TRBJ2-1
abundance: .
d_gene: TRBD1

CDR3aa: CASSLVVTGSGTSGEQFF
CDR3nt: TGCGCCAGCAGCTTGGTAGTCACGGGGTCTGGAACTTCAGGTGAGCAGTTCTTC
v_gene: TRBV5-1
j_gene: TRBJ2-1
abundance: .
d_gene: .

CDR3aa: CASSLVLAGAYNEQFF
CDR3nt: TGCGCCAGCAGCTTGGTTCTAGCGGGGGCCTACAATGAGCAGTTCTTC
v_gene: TRBV5-1
j_gene: TRBJ2-1
abundance: .
d_gene: TRBD2

CDR3aa: CASGREETQYF
CDR3nt: TGTGCCAGCGGGCGGGAGGAGACCCAGTACTTC
v_gene: TRBV2
j_gene: TRBJ2-5
abundance: .
d_gene: TRBD2

CDR3aa: CACQETGGLVYTF
CDR3nt: TGTGCCTGTCAAGAGACAGGGGGCTTGGTCTACACCTTC
v_gene: TRBV30
j_gene: TRBJ1-2
abundance: .
d_gene: TRBD1

CDR3aa: CASSPRGGAYTEAFF
CDR3nt: TGTGCCAGTAGTCCTCGAGGGGGGGCGTACACTGAAGCTTTCTTT
v_gene: TRBV19
j_gene: TRBJ1-1
abundance: few
d_gene: .

CDR3aa: CASSRTGGFYEQYF
CDR3nt: TGTGCCAGCAGCCGGACAGGGGGTTTCTACGAGCAGTACTTC
v_gene: TRBV5-8
j_gene: TRBJ2-7
abundance: .
d_gene: TRBD1

CDR3aa: CASSEEGGLETQYF
CDR3nt: TGTGCCAGCAGTGAAGAGGGGGGGCTTGAGACCCAGTACTTC
v_gene: TRBV2
j_gene: TRBJ2-5
abundance: .
d_gene: .

CDR3aa: CASSQDTNYGYTF
CDR3nt: TGTGCCAGCAGCCAGGACACTAACTATGGCTACACCTTC
v_gene: TRBV7-9
j_gene: TRBJ1-2
abundance: .
d_gene: .

CDR3aa: CASSLDPGLAGLSTDTQYF
CDR3nt: TGTGCCAGCAGCTTAGATCCGGGACTAGCGGGCCTTAGCACAGATACGCAGTATTTT
v_gene: TRBV11-2
j_gene: TRBJ2-3
abundance: .
d_gene: TRBD2

CDR3aa: CASSTGGYGYTF
CDR3nt: TGTGCCAGCAGCACGGGAGGGTATGGCTACACCTTC
v_gene: TRBV5-6
j_gene: TRBJ1-2
abundance: .
d_gene: .

CDR3aa: CASSVGVAGGTGELFF
CDR3nt: TGTGCCAGCAGCGTAGGGGTAGCGGGGGGTACCGGGGAGCTGTTTTTT
v_gene: TRBV9
j_gene: TRBJ2-2
abundance: .
d_gene: TRBD2

CDR3aa: CASTPGSGANVLTF
CDR3nt: TGTGCCAGCACCCCGGGGTCTGGGGCCAACGTCCTGACTTTC
v_gene: TRBV9
j_gene: TRBJ2-6
abundance: .
d_gene: .

CDR3aa: CASSPAGYTYEQYF
CDR3nt: TGTGCCAGCAGCCCCGCGGGGTACACCTACGAGCAGTACTTC
v_gene: TRBV6-6
j_gene: TRBJ2-7
abundance: .
d_gene: .

CDR3aa: CASSLYPAGKNQPQHF
CDR3nt: TGTGCCAGCAGTTTATATCCCGCAGGGAAGAATCAGCCCCAGCATTTT
v_gene: TRBV27
j_gene: TRBJ1-5
abundance: .
d_gene: .

CDR3aa: CASRKQGYEQYF
CDR3nt: TGTGCCAGCAGGAAACAGGGCTACGAGCAGTACTTC
v_gene: TRBV28
j_gene: TRBJ2-7
abundance: .
d_gene: .

CDR3aa: CASSLAPGSNYGYTF
CDR3nt: TGTGCCAGCAGCTTGGCCCCAGGCTCTAACTATGGCTACACCTTC
v_gene: TRBV5-5
j_gene: TRBJ1-2
abundance: .
d_gene: .

CDR3aa: CAWSPGQGNYGYTF
CDR3nt: TGTGCCTGGAGCCCGGGACAGGGGAACTATGGCTACACCTTC
v_gene: TRBV30
j_gene: TRBJ1-2
abundance: .
d_gene: TRBD1

CDR3aa: CASSPLAGVAETQYF
CDR3nt: TGTGCCAGCAGTCCGCTAGCGGGAGTGGCAGAGACCCAGTACTTC
v_gene: TRBV27
j_gene: TRBJ2-5
abundance: .
d_gene: TRBD2

CDR3aa: CASSLKTEGGETQYF
CDR3nt: TGTGCCAGCAGCTTAAAAACAGAGGGAGGAGAGACCCAGTACTTC
v_gene: TRBV11-3
j_gene: TRBJ2-5
abundance: .
d_gene: .

CDR3aa: CASSLGQGGDGYTF
CDR3nt: TGCGCCAGCAGTCTCGGACAGGGTGGGGATGGCTACACCTTC
v_gene: TRBV5-1
j_gene: TRBJ1-2
abundance: .
d_gene: TRBD1

CDR3aa: CASSFSGTVAQYF
CDR3nt: TGTGCCAGCAGCTTCTCCGGGACAGTTGCCCAGTACTTC
v_gene: TRBV5-8
j_gene: TRBJ2-5
abundance: .
d_gene: TRBD1

CDR3aa: CASSIAAGGSPLHF
CDR3nt: TGTGCCAGTAGTATCGCGGCAGGAGGTTCACCCCTCCACTTT
v_gene: TRBV19
j_gene: TRBJ1-6
abundance: .
d_gene: .